This TCR beta chain was recovered during a study of patients and donors after allogeneic stem cell transplantation. TCRdb re-derived calls from the RT-PCR reads in MiXCR, one entry per CDR3 protein. The table lists approximately 430,000 distinct CDR3 sequences, approximately 16% of them singletons. This CDR3 is built from 15 residues. In germline, CDR1 is SGHDN, CDR2 FVKESK. Trimming pared 5 bases from V and 2 bases from J, leaving 15 bases between. This clonotype came up a few times. The sample comprised blood, either unsorted or a sorted T cell fraction (not recorded which). This sequence joins TRBV14 and TRBJ1-1; D remains ambiguous. This clonotype was sampled from a human donor who was either an allogeneic HSCT recipient or a stem cell or donor lymphocyte infusion donor (not recorded which). It is not recorded whose cells these are; they may come from a transplant donor. CDR3 nucleotide sequence: TGTGCCAGCAGCTCGTTTGCCCGGCGCAACACTGAAGCTTTCTTT. Protein product: CASSSFARRNTEAFF.